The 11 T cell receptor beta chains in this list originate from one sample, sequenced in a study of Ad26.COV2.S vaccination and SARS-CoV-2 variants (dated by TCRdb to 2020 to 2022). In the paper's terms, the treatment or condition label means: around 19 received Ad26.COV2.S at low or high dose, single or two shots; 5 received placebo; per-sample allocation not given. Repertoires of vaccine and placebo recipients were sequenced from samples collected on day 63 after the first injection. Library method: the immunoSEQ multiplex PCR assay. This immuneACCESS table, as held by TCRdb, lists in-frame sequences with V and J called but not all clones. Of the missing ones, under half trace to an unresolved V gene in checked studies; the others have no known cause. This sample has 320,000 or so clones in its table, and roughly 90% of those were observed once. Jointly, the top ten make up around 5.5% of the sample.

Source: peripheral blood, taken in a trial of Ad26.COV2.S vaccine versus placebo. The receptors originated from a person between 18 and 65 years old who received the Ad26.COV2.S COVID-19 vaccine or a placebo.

The chain's CDR3 is CASSLEAGGPGNEQFF. The DNA for the CDR3 is TGTGCCAGCAGTTTAGAGGCGGGAGGGCCAGGCAATGAGCAGTTCTTC. This sequence joins TRBV28 and TRBJ2-1; 9 positions match TRBD2. V lost 2 bases to trimming and J lost 6 bases; unmatched junction nucleotides: 8. CDR1 is MDHEN and CDR2 is SYDVKM in the germline V gene. This CDR3 is built from 16 residues.

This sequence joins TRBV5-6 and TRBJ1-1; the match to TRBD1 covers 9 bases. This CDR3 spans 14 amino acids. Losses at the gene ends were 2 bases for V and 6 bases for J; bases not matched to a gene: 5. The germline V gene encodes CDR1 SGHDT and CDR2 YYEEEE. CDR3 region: CASSLDRGSPEAFF. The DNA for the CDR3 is TGTGCCAGCAGCTTAGACAGGGGGAGCCCTGAAGCTTTCTTT.

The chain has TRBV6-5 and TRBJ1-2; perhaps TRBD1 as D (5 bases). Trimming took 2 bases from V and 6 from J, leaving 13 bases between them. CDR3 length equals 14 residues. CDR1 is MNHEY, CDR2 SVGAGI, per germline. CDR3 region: CASSYGGTGDGYTF. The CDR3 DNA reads TGTGCCAGCAGTTACGGGGGTACTGGGGATGGCTACACCTTC.

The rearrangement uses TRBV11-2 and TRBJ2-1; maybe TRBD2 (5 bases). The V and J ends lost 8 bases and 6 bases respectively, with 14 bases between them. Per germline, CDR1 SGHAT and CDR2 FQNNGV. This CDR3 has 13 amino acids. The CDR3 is CASRLTLANEQFF. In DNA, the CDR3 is TGTGCCAGCCGACTCACTCTAGCCAATGAGCAGTTCTTC. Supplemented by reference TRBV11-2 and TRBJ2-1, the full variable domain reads EAGVAQSPRYKIIEKRQSVAFWCNPISGHATLYWYQQILGQGPKLLIQFQNNGVVDDSQLPKDRFSAERLKGVDSTLKIQPAKLEDSAVYLCASRLTLANEQFFGPGTRLTVL.

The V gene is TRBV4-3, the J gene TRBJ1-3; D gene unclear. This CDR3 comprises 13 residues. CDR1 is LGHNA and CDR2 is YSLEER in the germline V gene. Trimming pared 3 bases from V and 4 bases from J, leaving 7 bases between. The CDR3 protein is CASSQETGNTIYF. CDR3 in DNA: TGCGCCAGCAGCCAGGAAACAGGAAACACCATATATTTT.

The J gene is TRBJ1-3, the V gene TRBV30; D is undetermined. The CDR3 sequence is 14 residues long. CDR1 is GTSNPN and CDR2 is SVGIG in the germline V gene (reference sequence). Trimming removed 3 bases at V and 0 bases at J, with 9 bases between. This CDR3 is CAWRHPSSGNTIYF. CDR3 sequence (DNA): TGTGCCTGGAGACACCCTAGCTCTGGAAACACCATATATTTT.

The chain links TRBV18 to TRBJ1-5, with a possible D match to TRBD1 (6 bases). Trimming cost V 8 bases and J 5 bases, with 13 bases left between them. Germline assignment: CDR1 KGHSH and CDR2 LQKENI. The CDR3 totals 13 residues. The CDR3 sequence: CASLQGVDQPQHF. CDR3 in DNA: TGTGCCAGCCTACAGGGAGTAGATCAGCCCCAGCATTTT.

Here the CDR3 reads CASSDGDYYGYTF. Here the CDR3 DNA reads TGTGCCAGCAGCGACGGTGATTACTATGGCTACACCTTC. This chain joins TRBV11-3 and TRBJ1-2; D unclear. The CDR3 loop spans 13 amino acids. Germline CDR1 is SGHNT and CDR2 is YENEEA. The V gene lost 5 bases and the J gene lost 3 bases, with 10 bases spanning the gap.

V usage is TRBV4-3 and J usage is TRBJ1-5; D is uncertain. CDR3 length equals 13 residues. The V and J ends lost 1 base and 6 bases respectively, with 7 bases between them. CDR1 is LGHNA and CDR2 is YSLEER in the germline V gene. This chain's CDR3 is CASSQVRFQPQHF. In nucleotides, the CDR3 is TGCGCCAGCAGCCAAGTTAGGTTTCAGCCCCAGCATTTT.

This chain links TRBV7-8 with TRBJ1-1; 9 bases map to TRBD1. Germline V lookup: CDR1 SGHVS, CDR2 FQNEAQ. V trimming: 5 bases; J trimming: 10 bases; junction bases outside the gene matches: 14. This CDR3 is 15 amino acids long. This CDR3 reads CASSRAGTGLLVAFF. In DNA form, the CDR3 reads TGTGCCAGCAGCAGAGCCGGGACAGGGTTGTTGGTAGCTTTCTTT.

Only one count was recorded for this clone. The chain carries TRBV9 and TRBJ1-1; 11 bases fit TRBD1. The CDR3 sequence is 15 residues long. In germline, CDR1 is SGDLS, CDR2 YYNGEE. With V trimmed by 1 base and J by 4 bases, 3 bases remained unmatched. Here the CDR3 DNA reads TGTGCCAGCAGCGTACTGGGACAGGGGGGCACTGAAGCTTTCTTT. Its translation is CASSVLGQGGTEAFF. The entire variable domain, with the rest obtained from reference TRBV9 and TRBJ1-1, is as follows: DSGVTQTPKHLITATGQRVTLRCSPRSGDLSVYWYQQSLDQGLQFLIQYYNGEERAKGNILERFSAQQFPDLHSELNLSSLELGDSALYFCASSVLGQGGTEAFFGQGTRLTVV.